This TCR beta chain emerged from a study of Ad26.COV2.S vaccination and SARS-CoV-2 variants. Treatment specified: around 19 received Ad26.COV2.S at low or high dose, single or two shots; 5 received placebo; per-sample allocation not given. Day 63 following the first vaccine or placebo injection was when the samples were taken. Repertoires were generated with immunoSEQ multiplex PCR, while TCRdb's copy carries only in-frame clones and drops some. Of more than 300,000 clones listed, approximately 86% were seen once; the top ten hold around 2%. V shed 4 bases and J shed 1 base, with 5 bases lying between them. The CDR3 spans 12 residues. CDR1 SNHLY and CDR2 FYNNEI come from the germline V gene.

The specimen was peripheral blood, collected in a trial of Ad26.COV2.S vaccine versus placebo. This chain connects TRBV2 to TRBJ2-7, with D hard to call. This sequence was found in a person between 18 and 60 years old who received the Ad26.COV2.S COVID-19 vaccine or a placebo. This chain's CDR3 is CASSARSYEQYF. The DNA of the CDR3 is TGTGCCAGCAGTGCCCGTTCCTACGAGCAGTACTTC.